The rows below give T cell receptor beta chains drawn from one sample of a study of OX40 agonist ivuxolimab in advanced cancers. Here immunoSEQ multiplex PCR was the method, and the copy in TCRdb shows in-frame clones only, minus some. Of roughly 25,000 clones listed, around 90% are singletons. This material consisted of CD4+ or CD8+ T cells sorted from blood, taken in a trial of the OX40 agonist ivuxolimab. The receptor source for this set is an adult with an advanced solid tumor such as melanoma, head and neck, liver or kidney cancer. Both conserved end residues are part of each CDR3. The size of a clone is reported for some rows only, either as once, few or many, or as a class for expanded clones.

CDR3aa	v_gene	abundance	j_gene
CASSLDSGNNEQFF	TRBV7-9	NA	TRBJ2-1
CASTREGGPRYNEQFF	TRBV5-1	NA	TRBJ2-1
CASSLANRDGFSYEQYF	TRBV7-2	NA	TRBJ2-7
CASSPDLGGSGRETQYF	TRBV7-3	NA	TRBJ2-5
CASSPRGGPYSNQPQHF	TRBV7-2	NA	TRBJ1-5
CASSPGSREQYF	TRBV19	NA	TRBJ2-7
CAWTASLGILYNEQFF	TRBV30	NA	TRBJ2-1
CASSIGQGDGYTF	TRBV19	NA	TRBJ1-2
CASSPYRLTNEKLFF	TRBV7-9	once	TRBJ1-4
CASSSGELQETQYF	TRBV5-1	NA	TRBJ2-5
CASSPQTGNTEAFF	TRBV5-1	NA	TRBJ1-1
CASSIRSHEKLFF	TRBV7-2	NA	TRBJ1-4
CASSPNRGGHNEKLFF	TRBV11-3	NA	TRBJ1-4
CASSLNGVEQFF	TRBV5-1	NA	TRBJ2-1
CASSSEGQLQFF	TRBV11-2	NA	TRBJ2-1
CATRREGGTDTQYF	TRBV2	NA	TRBJ2-3
CASSSPWGLPYEQYF	TRBV6-5	few	TRBJ2-7
CASSDRAMNTEAFF	TRBV10-1	NA	TRBJ1-1
CASSLNTDNQPQHF	TRBV5-5	once	TRBJ1-5
CASSPRQGAYSPLHF	TRBV28	few	TRBJ1-6
CASSRAPGATNEKLFF	TRBV7-2	few	TRBJ1-4
CASSFGRATTGELFF	TRBV27	NA	TRBJ2-2
CAISRDKYSNQPQHF	TRBV10-3	NA	TRBJ1-5
CASSLLSGGSYEQYF	TRBV7-6	NA	TRBJ2-7
CASSQVLAGGPYEQYF	TRBV4-3	NA	TRBJ2-7
CASSIGLPYNEQFF	TRBV19	NA	TRBJ2-1
CASDRGPAIYF	TRBV19	NA	TRBJ1-3
CASSESGRANTEAFF	TRBV10-1	NA	TRBJ1-1
CASSLAGQNYEQYF	TRBV5-1	NA	TRBJ2-7
CASSLTHFRADTQYF	TRBV5-8	few	TRBJ2-3
CASSVGGSANTGELFF	TRBV9	once	TRBJ2-2
CASSLQDPPGNQPQHF	TRBV27	NA	TRBJ1-5
CAWSVGTGRSPLHF	TRBV30	NA	TRBJ1-6
CASSETSGRYEQYF	TRBV28	NA	TRBJ2-7
CARSLVLAVQETQYF	TRBV7-5	NA	TRBJ2-5
CASRKKNASGVYNEQFF	TRBV21-1	NA	TRBJ2-1
CASSLPGGVSEAFF	TRBV5-4	NA	TRBJ1-1
CASSLKSGWAGNTIYF	TRBV28	NA	TRBJ1-3
CASSPTGTDYEQYF	TRBV6-5	once	TRBJ2-7
CASSERASGSQRGEQYF	TRBV6-1	once	TRBJ2-7
CASSLGAGGNQPQHF	TRBV7-2	NA	TRBJ1-5
CASSYGLLGEDTQYF	TRBV6-6	once	TRBJ2-3
CASSSLSLGYQETQYF	TRBV6-5	NA	TRBJ2-5
CASRTGGWNQPQHF	TRBV27	NA	TRBJ1-5
CASSQGPGGGQPQHF	TRBV7-2	few	TRBJ1-5
CASGLGRAYEQYF	TRBV12-5	NA	TRBJ2-7
CASSRQGANTEAFF	TRBV27	NA	TRBJ1-1
CATQFGGPYEQYF	TRBV28	NA	TRBJ2-7
CASTVGASGTDTQYF	TRBV19	NA	TRBJ2-3
CASSPGENPNYGYTF	TRBV5-6	NA	TRBJ1-2
CASSYQTGGEGNTIYF	TRBV6-5	NA	TRBJ1-3